Presented here are 23 T cell receptor beta chains from one specimen sequenced in a study of blood T cells in healthy people across ages. A second PCR, run for about 6 to 11 cycles, used a sample-barcoded 5' primer plus a J-beta primer mix. TCRdb re-analysed the 5' RACE reads in MiXCR, keeping a single row per CDR3 protein. The table has 650,000 to 800,000 distinct CDR3 sequences, roughly 44% seen once; the top ten hold roughly 18%. The sequenced material came from blood. The source is a man aged 55-75 years in good health.

In this sample, this clonotype turned up a few times. The chain links TRBV6-6 to TRBJ1-2; possibly TRBD1 for D (5 bases). The length of the CDR3 is 14 residues. The V gene lost 8 bases and the J gene lost 4 bases, with 17 bases spanning the gap. CDR1 and CDR2 (germline): MNHNY, SVGAGI (reference sequence). Written as DNA, the CDR3 is TGTGCCAGCGGGTACAGGTCGCAGGGCTATGGCTACACCTTC. It yields the protein CASGYRSQGYGYTF.

The chain couples TRBV7-2 to TRBJ2-3, with D maybe TRBD2 (5 bases). V lost 7 bases to trimming and J lost 6 bases, with 14 bases between them. There are 13 residues in the CDR3. From germline, CDR1 is SGHTA and CDR2 FQGNSA. This CDR3 is CASTHPTRDTQYF. CDR3 sequence (DNA): TGTGCCAGCACTCACCCAACTAGGGATACGCAGTATTTT. Full variable domain (outside the CDR3, taken from reference TRBV7-2 and TRBJ2-3): GAGVSQSPSNKVTEKGKDVELRCDPISGHTALYWYRQSLGQGLEFLIYFQGNSAPDKSGLPSDRFSAERTGGSVSTLTIQRTQQEDSAVYLCASTHPTRDTQYFGPGTRLTVL.

This clonotype was counted many times. The V and J genes are TRBV11-3 and TRBJ2-3; tentative D call: TRBD2 (7 bases). Trimming took off 2 bases at V and 2 bases at J, with 17 bases between the two ends. The CDR3 totals 17 residues. The germline V gene encodes CDR1 SGHNT and CDR2 YENEEA. The CDR3: CASSLLGGPPVTDTQYF. CDR3 in DNA: TGTGCCAGCAGCTTATTGGGGGGGCCACCGGTCACAGATACGCAGTATTTT.

The J gene is TRBJ2-1, the V gene TRBV12-3 or TRBV12-4; D is uncertain. V gave up 3 bases and J gave up 0 bases, with 6 bases separating them. The CDR3 totals 14 residues. CDR3 region: CASSFLTSYNEQFF. In DNA form, the CDR3 reads TGTGCCAGCAGTTTCTTGACCTCCTACAATGAGCAGTTCTTC.

V and J are TRBV5-1 and TRBJ2-7; 10 bases fit TRBD2. CDR1 is SGHRS, CDR2 YFSETQ, per germline. V shed 2 bases and J 1 base; nucleotides not matched to a gene: 12. This CDR3 comprises 18 residues. The CDR3 region is CASSFSSRSGGESYEQYF. The CDR3 DNA follows: TGCGCCAGCAGCTTCTCCTCTAGGAGCGGGGGGGAGTCCTACGAGCAGTACTTC.

The rearrangement joins TRBV2 to TRBJ2-3; tentative D call: TRBD2 (6 bases). The ends were cut back, 3 bases at V and 0 bases at J, with 13 bases in the middle. The CDR3 sequence is 16 residues long. Looked up from germline, CDR1 is SNHLY and CDR2 is FYNNEI. CDR3 DNA: TGTGCCAGCAGTGACTTTAGCGGAGTCAGCACAGATACGCAGTATTTT. Translated, it gives CASSDFSGVSTDTQYF. Complete variable domain (other parts from reference TRBV2 and TRBJ2-3): EPEVTQTPSHQVTQMGQEVILRCVPISNHLYFYWYRQILGQKVEFLVSFYNNEISEKSEIFDDQFSVERPDGSNFTLKIRSTKLEDSAMYFCASSDFSGVSTDTQYFGPGTRLTVL.

The chain links TRBV5-6 to TRBJ2-1; 8 bases agree with TRBD2. Trimming at V came to 4 bases and at J to 7 bases, leaving 16 bases not matched to a gene. The CDR3 length is 17 residues. Germline CDR1 is SGHDT and CDR2 is YYEEEE. The CDR3: CASSRKVGLAGSNEQFF. The CDR3 DNA follows: TGTGCCAGCAGCCGTAAGGTCGGACTAGCTGGATCGAATGAGCAGTTCTTC.

This chain connects TRBV7-2 to TRBJ1-2; D might be TRBD1 (6 bases). CDR1 and CDR2 (germline): SGHTA, FQGNSA. Trimming took 5 bases from V and 8 from J, leaving 21 bases between them. The CDR3 runs 15 residues. The chain's CDR3 is CASSREGGRPEGYTF. In nucleotides, the CDR3 is TGTGCCAGCAGCCGCGAAGGGGGGCGGCCCGAAGGCTACACCTTC.

This chain connects TRBV14 to TRBJ2-5; D remains unclear. This CDR3 is 16 amino acids long. The germline V gene has CDR1 SGHDN and CDR2 FVKESK. Trimming took 0 bases from V and 7 from J, leaving 18 bases between them. CDR3 DNA: TGTGCCAGCAGCCAAGATCTAACGAGGAATCGGAGGACCCAGTACTTC. This codes for CASSQDLTRNRRTQYF.

This clonotype was counted between two and nine times. This chain uses TRBV6-2 or TRBV6-3 with TRBJ1-5; D uncertain. Germline V lookup: CDR1 MNHEY, CDR2 SVGEGT. V was clipped by 8 bases and J by 0 bases, with 5 bases between them. This CDR3 has 12 amino acids. CDR3 DNA: TGTGCCAGCGGGTATAGCAATCAGCCCCAGCATTTT. This codes for CASGYSNQPQHF.

The chain couples TRBV4-3 to TRBJ2-4, with no clear D. The CDR3 runs to 13 residues. Germline lookup yields CDR1 LGHNA and CDR2 YSLEER. V lost 1 base and J 10 bases, leaving 11 bases between the germline ends. This CDR3 reads CASSQVPDGIQYF. DNA for the CDR3: TGCGCCAGCAGCCAAGTCCCGGACGGGATTCAGTACTTC.

The rearrangement links TRBV29-1 to TRBJ2-5, with unresolved D. There are 11 residues in the CDR3. The germline V gene has CDR1 SQVTM and CDR2 ANQGSEA. The V end lost 4 bases, the J end lost 7 bases, and 10 bases lay between the germline ends. CDR3 amino acids: CSVGSSSTQYF. CDR3 sequence (DNA): TGCAGCGTTGGGTCATCCTCGACCCAGTACTTC. Filled out from reference TRBV29-1 and TRBJ2-5, the complete variable domain reads SAVISQKPSRDICQRGTSLTIQCQVDSQVTMMFWYRQQPGQSLTLIATANQGSEATYESGFVIDKFPISRPNLTFSTLTVSNMSPEDSSIYLCSVGSSSTQYFGPGTRLLVL.

This clonotype has more than one count but fewer than ten. This sequence joins TRBV2 and TRBJ2-2, with 9 bases that match TRBD1. Germline trimming cut 5 bases from V and 6 bases from J; bases unmatched to any gene: 1. Germline V gene sequence: CDR1 SNHLY, CDR2 FYNNEI. This CDR3 is 13 amino acids long. The CDR3 sequence: CASSRQGAGELFF. As DNA, the CDR3 is TGTGCCAGCAGTAGACAGGGGGCCGGGGAGCTGTTTTTT.

This clonotype was observed a few times. V gene TRBV2 combines with J gene TRBJ2-7; possible D gene TRBD1, 6 bases. Trimming left V 5 bases short and J 1 base short, with 12 bases between. Looked up from germline, CDR1 is SNHLY and CDR2 is FYNNEI. The CDR3 covers 14 residues. CDR3 sequence reads: CASSRGSGSYEQYF. The CDR3 DNA sequence: TGTGCCAGCAGTAGGGGGTCAGGATCCTACGAGCAGTACTTC. The complete variable domain, with remaining parts taken from reference TRBV2 and TRBJ2-7, reads EPEVTQTPSHQVTQMGQEVILRCVPISNHLYFYWYRQILGQKVEFLVSFYNNEISEKSEIFDDQFSVERPDGSNFTLKIRSTKLEDSAMYFCASSRGSGSYEQYFGPGTRLTVT.

This clonotype was counted many times. The chain couples TRBV3-1 to TRBJ2-5; D not certain. V shed 5 bases and J shed 5 bases, with 9 bases lying between them. Germline V gives CDR1 LGHDT, CDR2 YNNKEL (reference sequence). This CDR3 is built from 12 residues. CDR3 sequence (DNA): TGTGCCAGCAGCTTGGTTCGGGAGACCCAGTACTTC. Its translation: CASSLVRETQYF.

The chain couples TRBV11-3 to TRBJ2-4; TRBD1 might be the D (5 bases). V lost 1 base and J 1 base, leaving 11 bases between the germline ends. There are 16 residues in the CDR3. The germline V gene has CDR1 SGHNT and CDR2 YENEEA. The CDR3 sequence: CASSLGQHRAKNIQYF. For the CDR3, the DNA is TGTGCCAGCAGCTTAGGACAGCATAGGGCCAAAAACATTCAGTACTTC.

The chain recombines TRBV4-1 with TRBJ1-4; 10 positions agree with TRBD1. Germline CDR1 reads MGHRA; CDR2 reads YSYEKL. The CDR3 runs 15 residues. The V gene end was trimmed by 3 bases and the J gene end by 7 bases; junction bases not matched to a gene: 5. The CDR3: CASSQRGQGSEKLFF. In DNA, the CDR3 is TGCGCCAGCAGCCAGAGGGGACAGGGGAGTGAAAAACTGTTTTTT.

The chain employs TRBV9 and TRBJ2-5; possible D gene TRBD1, 6 bases. CDR3 length equals 16 residues. V shed 5 bases and J shed 2 bases, with 19 bases lying between them. Germline CDR1 SGDLS, CDR2 YYNGEE. CDR3 protein: CASSVSVAGDQETQYF. CDR3 DNA: TGTGCCAGCAGTGTTTCAGTGGCAGGGGATCAAGAGACCCAGTACTTC.

The chain joins TRBV4-3 to TRBJ2-3; D is unresolved. Deletions cut 3 bases from V and 0 bases from J, with 7 bases between. Germline V gene sequence: CDR1 LGHNA, CDR2 YSLEER. The CDR3 has 14 amino acids. In DNA form, the CDR3 reads TGCGCCAGCAGCCATTTCGGGAGCACAGATACGCAGTATTTT. Amino acids: CASSHFGSTDTQYF.

The rearrangement uses TRBV6-1 and TRBJ1-4, with 7 bases aligning to TRBD1. There are 15 residues in the CDR3. Germline CDR1 MNHNS, CDR2 SASEGT. Trimming removed 6 bases from V and 5 bases from J; junction bases left unmatched: 9. This CDR3 reads CASSGTGANNEKLFF. The CDR3, as DNA: TGTGCCAGCAGCGGAACAGGGGCCAACAATGAAAAACTGTTTTTT.

The chain couples TRBV2 to TRBJ1-1; tentative D call: TRBD1 (6 bases). The CDR3 runs 14 residues. Germline V gives CDR1 SNHLY, CDR2 FYNNEI. Trimming took 5 bases from V and 1 from J, leaving 11 bases between them. This chain's CDR3 is CASSFLGGNTEAFF. CDR3 DNA sequence: TGTGCCAGCAGTTTCCTAGGGGGGAACACTGAAGCTTTCTTT.

Only a few counts were recorded for this clonotype. The J gene is TRBJ2-3, the V gene TRBV7-2; the D is unclear. The V and J ends lost 2 bases and 10 bases respectively, with 7 bases between them. Looked up from germline, CDR1 is SGHTA and CDR2 is FQGNSA. The CDR3 has 11 residues. The CDR3 DNA follows: TGTGCCAGCAGCTTATCTGGGGCGCAGTATTTT. Amino acid sequence: CASSLSGAQYF.

This clonotype occurred many times. V gene TRBV30 combines with J gene TRBJ2-6, with D hard to call. Per the germline V gene, CDR1 is GTSNPN and CDR2 is SVGIG (reference sequence). This CDR3 comprises 16 residues. The V and J ends lost 0 bases and 2 bases respectively, with 11 bases between them. The CDR3 DNA reads TGTGCCTGGAGTGTAGAGTTTTGGACTGGGGCCAACGTCCTGACTTTC. Its protein is CAWSVEFWTGANVLTF.